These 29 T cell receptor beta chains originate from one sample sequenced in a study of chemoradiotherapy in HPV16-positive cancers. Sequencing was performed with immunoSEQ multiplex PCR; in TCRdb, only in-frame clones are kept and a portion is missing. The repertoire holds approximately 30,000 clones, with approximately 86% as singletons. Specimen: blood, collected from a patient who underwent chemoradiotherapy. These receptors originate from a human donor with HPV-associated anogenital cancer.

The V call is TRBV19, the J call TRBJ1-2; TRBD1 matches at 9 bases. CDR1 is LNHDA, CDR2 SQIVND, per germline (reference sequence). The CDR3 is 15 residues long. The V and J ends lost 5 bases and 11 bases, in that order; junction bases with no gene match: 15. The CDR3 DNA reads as TGTGCCAGTAGTGCTTCCGGGACAGGGACGGTCGCTTACACCTTC. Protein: CASSASGTGTVAYTF.

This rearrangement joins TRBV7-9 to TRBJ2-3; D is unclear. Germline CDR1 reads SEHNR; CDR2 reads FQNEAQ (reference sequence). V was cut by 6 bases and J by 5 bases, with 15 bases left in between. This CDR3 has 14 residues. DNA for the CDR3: TGTGCCAGCAGTCGGCCTACCTTAGGAGATACGCAGTATTTT. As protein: CASSRPTLGDTQYF.

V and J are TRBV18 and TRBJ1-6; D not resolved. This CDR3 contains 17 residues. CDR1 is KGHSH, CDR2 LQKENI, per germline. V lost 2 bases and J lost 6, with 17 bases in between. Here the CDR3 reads CASSPLDLGELNSPLHF. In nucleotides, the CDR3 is TGTGCCAGCTCACCATTGGACCTGGGTGAACTTAATTCACCCCTCCACTTT.

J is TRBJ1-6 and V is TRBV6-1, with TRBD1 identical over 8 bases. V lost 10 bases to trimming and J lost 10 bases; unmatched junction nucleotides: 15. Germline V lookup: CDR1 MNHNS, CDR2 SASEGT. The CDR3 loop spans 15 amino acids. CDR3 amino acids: CAIEPEGQGGSPLHF. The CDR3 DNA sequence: TGTGCCATCGAGCCCGAAGGACAGGGTGGCTCACCCCTCCACTTT.

CDR3 protein: CASSSGLAGTDTQYF. The CDR3 nucleotides read TGTGCCAGCAGCTCGGGACTAGCGGGCACAGATACGCAGTATTTT. The chain has TRBV11-2 and TRBJ2-3; TRBD2 matches at 11 bases. The CDR3 consists of 15 residues. Germline V lookup: CDR1 SGHAT, CDR2 FQNNGV. Trimming cost V 4 bases and J 1 base; bases outside gene matches: 1. Complete variable domain (other parts from reference TRBV11-2 and TRBJ2-3): EAGVAQSPRYKIIEKRQSVAFWCNPISGHATLYWYQQILGQGPKLLIQFQNNGVVDDSQLPKDRFSAERLKGVDSTLKIQPAKLEDSAVYLCASSSGLAGTDTQYFGPGTRLTVL.

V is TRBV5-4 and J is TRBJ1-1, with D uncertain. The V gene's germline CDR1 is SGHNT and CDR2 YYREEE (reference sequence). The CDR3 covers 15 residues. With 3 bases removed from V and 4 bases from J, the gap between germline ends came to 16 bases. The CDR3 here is CASSSSGFRGTEAFF. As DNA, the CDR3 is TGTGCCAGCAGCTCCTCCGGGTTCAGAGGCACTGAAGCTTTCTTT. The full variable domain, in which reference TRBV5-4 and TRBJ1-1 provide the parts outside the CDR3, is ETGVTQSPTHLIKTRGQQVTLRCSSQSGHNTVSWYQQALGQGPQFIFQYYREEENGRGNFPPRFSGLQFPNYSSELNVNALELDDSALYLCASSSSGFRGTEAFFGQGTRLTVV.

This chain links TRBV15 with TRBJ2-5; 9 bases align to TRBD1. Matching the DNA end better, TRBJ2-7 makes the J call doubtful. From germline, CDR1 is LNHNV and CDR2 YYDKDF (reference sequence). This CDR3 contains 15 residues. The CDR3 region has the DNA TGTGCCACCAGCAGAGACGGGACAGGGACCCCCGAGCAGTACTTC. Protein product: CATSRDGTGTPEQYF.

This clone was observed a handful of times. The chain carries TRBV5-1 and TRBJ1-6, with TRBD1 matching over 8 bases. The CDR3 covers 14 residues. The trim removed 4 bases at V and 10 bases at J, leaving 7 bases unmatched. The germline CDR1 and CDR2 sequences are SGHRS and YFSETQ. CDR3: CASSSTGGQSPLHF. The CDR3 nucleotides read TGCGCCAGCAGCAGCACAGGGGGTCAGTCACCCCTCCACTTT.

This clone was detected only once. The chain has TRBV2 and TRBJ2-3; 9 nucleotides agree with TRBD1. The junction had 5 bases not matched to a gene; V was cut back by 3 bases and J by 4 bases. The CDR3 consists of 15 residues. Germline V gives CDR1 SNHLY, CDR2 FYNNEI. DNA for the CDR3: TGTGCCAGCAGTGAGTCGGGACAGGGAGCAGATACGCAGTATTTT. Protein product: CASSESGQGADTQYF.

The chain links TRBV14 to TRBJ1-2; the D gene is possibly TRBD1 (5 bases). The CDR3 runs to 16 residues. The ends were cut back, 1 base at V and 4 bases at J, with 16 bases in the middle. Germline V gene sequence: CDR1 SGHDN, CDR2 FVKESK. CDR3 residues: CASSQGLAGTSYGYTF. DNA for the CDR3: TGTGCCAGCAGCCAAGGGTTGGCAGGGACGAGCTATGGCTACACCTTC.

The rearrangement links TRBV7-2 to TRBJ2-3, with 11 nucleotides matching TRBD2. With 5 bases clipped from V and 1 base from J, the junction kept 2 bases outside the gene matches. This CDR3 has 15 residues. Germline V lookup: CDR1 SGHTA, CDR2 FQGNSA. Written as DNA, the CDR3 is TGTGCCAGCAGCGGGGGACTAGCGGGCACAGATACGCAGTATTTT. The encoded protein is CASSGGLAGTDTQYF.

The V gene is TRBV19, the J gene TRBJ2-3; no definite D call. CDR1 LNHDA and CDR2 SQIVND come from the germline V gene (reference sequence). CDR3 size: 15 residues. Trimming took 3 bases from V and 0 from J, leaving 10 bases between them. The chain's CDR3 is CASSISGLSTDTQYF. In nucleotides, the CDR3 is TGTGCCAGTAGTATCTCCGGCCTAAGCACAGATACGCAGTATTTT.

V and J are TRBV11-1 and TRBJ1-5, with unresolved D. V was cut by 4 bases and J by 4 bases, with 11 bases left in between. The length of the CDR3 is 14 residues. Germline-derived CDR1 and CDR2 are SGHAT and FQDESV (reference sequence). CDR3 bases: TGTGCCAGCAGCTCCTCGGACGTTAATCAGCCCCAGCATTTT. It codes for CASSSSDVNQPQHF.

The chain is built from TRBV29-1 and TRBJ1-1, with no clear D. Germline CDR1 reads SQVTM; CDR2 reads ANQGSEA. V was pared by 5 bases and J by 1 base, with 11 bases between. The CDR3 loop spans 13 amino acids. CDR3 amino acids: CSVRQTSNTEAFF. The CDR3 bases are TGCAGCGTTAGGCAGACTTCGAACACTGAAGCTTTCTTT.

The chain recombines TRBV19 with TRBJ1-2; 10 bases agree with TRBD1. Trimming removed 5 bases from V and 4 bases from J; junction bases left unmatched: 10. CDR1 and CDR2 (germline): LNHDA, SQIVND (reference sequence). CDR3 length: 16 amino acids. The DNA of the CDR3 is TGTGCCAGTAGTTCCGGAGGGCGGGACAGGGGCTATGGCTACACCTTC. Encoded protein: CASSSGGRDRGYGYTF.

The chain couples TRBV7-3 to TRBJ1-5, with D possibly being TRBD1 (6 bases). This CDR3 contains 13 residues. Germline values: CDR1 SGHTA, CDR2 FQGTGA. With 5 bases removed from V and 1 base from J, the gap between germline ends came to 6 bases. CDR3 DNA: TGTGCCAGCAGCCAGGGGAGCAATCAGCCCCAGCATTTT. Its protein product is CASSQGSNQPQHF.

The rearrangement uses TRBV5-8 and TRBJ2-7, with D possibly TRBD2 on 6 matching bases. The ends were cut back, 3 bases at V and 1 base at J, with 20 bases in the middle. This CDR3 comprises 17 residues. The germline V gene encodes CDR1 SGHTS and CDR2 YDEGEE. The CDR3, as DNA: TGTGCCAGCAGCTCGTTCTGGGCGGGGCTTTGGTCCTACGAGCAGTACTTC. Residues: CASSSFWAGLWSYEQYF.

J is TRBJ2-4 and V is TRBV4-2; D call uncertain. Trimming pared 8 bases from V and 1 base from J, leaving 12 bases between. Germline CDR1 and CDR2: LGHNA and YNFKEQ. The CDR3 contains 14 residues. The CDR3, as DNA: TGTGCCAGCGGGATGGTGACGGCCAAAAACATTCAGTACTTC. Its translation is CASGMVTAKNIQYF.

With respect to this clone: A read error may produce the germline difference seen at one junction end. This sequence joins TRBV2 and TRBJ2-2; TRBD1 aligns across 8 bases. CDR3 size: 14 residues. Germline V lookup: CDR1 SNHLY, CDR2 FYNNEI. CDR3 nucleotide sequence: TGTGCCAGCAGTTGGGACAGGAACGCCGGGGAGCTGTTTTTT. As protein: CASSWDRNAGELFF.

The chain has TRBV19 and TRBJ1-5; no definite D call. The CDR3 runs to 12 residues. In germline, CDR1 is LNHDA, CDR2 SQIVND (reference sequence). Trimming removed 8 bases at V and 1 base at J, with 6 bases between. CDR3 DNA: TGTGCCAGTTCTGGCAGCAATCAGCCCCAGCATTTT. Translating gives CASSGSNQPQHF.

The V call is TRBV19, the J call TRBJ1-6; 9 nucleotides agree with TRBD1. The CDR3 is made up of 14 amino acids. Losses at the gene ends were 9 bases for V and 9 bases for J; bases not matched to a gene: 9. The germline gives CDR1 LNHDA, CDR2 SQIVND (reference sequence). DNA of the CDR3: TGTGCCAGCACTTCCGGGACAGGGCTTTCACCCCTCCACTTT. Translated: CASTSGTGLSPLHF.

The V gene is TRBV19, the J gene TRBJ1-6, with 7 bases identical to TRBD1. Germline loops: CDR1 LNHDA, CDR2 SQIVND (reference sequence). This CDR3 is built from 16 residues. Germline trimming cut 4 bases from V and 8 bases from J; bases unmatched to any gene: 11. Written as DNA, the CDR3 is TGTGCCAGTAGTAAAAGACAGGGACCGGAGTATTCACCCCTCCACTTT. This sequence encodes CASSKRQGPEYSPLHF.

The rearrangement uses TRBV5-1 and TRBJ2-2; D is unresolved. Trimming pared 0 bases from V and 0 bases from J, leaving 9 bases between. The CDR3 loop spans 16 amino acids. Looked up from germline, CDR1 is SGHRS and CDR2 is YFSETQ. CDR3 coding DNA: TGCGCCAGCAGCTTGGTATCCCGGGCGAACACCGGGGAGCTGTTTTTT. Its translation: CASSLVSRANTGELFF.

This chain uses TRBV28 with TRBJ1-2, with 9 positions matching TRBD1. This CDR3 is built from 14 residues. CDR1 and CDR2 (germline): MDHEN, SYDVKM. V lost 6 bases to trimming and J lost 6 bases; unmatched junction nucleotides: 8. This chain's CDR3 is CASSPPTGGDGYTF. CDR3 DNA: TGTGCCAGCAGCCCCCCGACAGGGGGTGATGGCTACACCTTC.

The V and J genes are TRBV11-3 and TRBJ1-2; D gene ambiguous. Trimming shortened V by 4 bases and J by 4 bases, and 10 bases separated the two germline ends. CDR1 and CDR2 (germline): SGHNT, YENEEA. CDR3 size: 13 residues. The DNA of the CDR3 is TGTGCCAGCAGCTCGGGTAGTGGCTATGGCTACACCTTC. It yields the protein CASSSGSGYGYTF.

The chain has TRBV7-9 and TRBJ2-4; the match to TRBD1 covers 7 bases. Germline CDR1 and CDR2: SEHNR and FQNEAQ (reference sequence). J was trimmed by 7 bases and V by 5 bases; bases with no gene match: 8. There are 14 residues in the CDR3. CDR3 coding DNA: TGTGCCAGCAGCCCCCCCAGGGGACAGAACATTCAGTACTTC. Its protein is CASSPPRGQNIQYF.

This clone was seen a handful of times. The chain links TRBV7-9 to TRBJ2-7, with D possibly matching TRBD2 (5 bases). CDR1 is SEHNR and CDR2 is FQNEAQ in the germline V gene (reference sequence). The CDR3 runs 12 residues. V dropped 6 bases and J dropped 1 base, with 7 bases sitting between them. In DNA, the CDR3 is TGTGCCAGCAGGGAGGAGTCCTACGAGCAGTACTTC. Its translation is CASREESYEQYF.

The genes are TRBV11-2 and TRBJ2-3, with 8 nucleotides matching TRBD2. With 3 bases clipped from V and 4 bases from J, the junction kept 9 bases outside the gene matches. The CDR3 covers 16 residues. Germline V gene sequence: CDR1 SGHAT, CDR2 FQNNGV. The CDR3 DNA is TGTGCCAGCAGCTTCCTCGGGGGGGCCTATGCAGATACGCAGTATTTT. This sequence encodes CASSFLGGAYADTQYF.

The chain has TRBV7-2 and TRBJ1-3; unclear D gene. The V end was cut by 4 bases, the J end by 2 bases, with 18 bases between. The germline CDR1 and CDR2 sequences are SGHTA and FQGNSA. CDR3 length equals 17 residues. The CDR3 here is CASSSPVLREAGNTIYF. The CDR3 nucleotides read TGTGCCAGCAGCTCCCCGGTTTTGAGGGAGGCTGGAAACACCATATATTTT. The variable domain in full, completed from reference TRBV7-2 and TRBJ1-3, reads GAGVSQSPSNKVTEKGKDVELRCDPISGHTALYWYRQSLGQGLEFLIYFQGNSAPDKSGLPSDRFSAERTGGSVSTLTIQRTQQEDSAVYLCASSSPVLREAGNTIYFGEGSWLTVV.